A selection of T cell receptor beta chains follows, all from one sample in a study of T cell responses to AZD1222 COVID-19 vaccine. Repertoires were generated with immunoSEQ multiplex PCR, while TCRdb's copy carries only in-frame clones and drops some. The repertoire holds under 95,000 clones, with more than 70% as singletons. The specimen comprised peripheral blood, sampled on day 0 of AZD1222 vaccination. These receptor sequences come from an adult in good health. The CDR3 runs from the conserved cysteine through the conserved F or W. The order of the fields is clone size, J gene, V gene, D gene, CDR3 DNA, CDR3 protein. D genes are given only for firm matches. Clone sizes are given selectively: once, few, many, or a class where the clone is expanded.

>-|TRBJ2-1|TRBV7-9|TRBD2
TGTGCCAGCATCCCCTTCGGGGGAGGGCCTTTTAGTGAGCAGTTCTTC
CASIPFGGGPFSEQFF
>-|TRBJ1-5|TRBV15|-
TGTGCCACCAGCTTAGAGCACCAGCCCCAGCATTTT
CATSLEHQPQHF
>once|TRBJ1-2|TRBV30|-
TGTGCCTGGAGTGTACTGTTGGGGCGTTTAAACTATGGCTACACCTTC
CAWSVLLGRLNYGYTF
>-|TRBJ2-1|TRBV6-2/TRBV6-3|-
TGTGCCAGCAGTTACGTTCAGCCCCCCTCCTACAATGAGCAGTTCTTC
CASSYVQPPSYNEQFF
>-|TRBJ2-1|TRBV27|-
TGTGCCAGCAGTTTGTTGGGCCCAAGGCAGGGCTCCTACAATGAGCAGTTCTTC
CASSLLGPRQGSYNEQFF
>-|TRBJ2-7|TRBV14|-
TGTGCCAGCAGCCAAGAAGGCAGCGCCTACGAGCAGTACTTC
CASSQEGSAYEQYF
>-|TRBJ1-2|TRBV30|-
TGTGCCTGGAACTTCGAGGACTTGTCCTATGGCTACACCTTC
CAWNFEDLSYGYTF
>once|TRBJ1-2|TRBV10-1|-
TGCGCCAGCAGTGAGAATCTAGAGGATGGCTACACCTTC
CASSENLEDGYTF
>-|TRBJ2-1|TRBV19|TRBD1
TGTGCCAGTACCTCTCGGGACAGGGGATTGGATGAGCAGTTCTTC
CASTSRDRGLDEQFF
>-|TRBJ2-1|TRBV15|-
TGTGCCACCAGCTTTAGACTCAGCTCCTACAATGAGCAGTTCTTC
CATSFRLSSYNEQFF
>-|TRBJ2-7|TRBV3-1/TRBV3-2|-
TGTGCCAGCAGCCAAGAATATGGTCGGACAACCTACGAGCAGTACTTC
CASSQEYGRTTYEQYF
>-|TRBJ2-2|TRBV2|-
TGTGCCAGCAGCAGAGGACACCCTGGCACCGGGGAGCTGTTTTTT
CASSRGHPGTGELFF
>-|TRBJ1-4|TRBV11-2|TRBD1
TGTGCCAGCAGCTTAGAGGCAGGAGCAGGGGGGGTTGGACTGTTTTTT
CASSLEAGAGGVGLFF
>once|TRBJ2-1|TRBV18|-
TGTGCCAGCTCACTCACCTTGACCAATGAGCAGTTCTTC
CASSLTLTNEQFF
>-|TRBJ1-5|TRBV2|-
TGTGCCAGCAGTGAACAGGGGAGCAATCAGCCCCAGCATTTT
CASSEQGSNQPQHF
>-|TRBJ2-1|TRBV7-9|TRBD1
TGTGCCAGCAGCTTGACAGGGGGCCGAGCGGGAGCCGGGCAGTTCTTC
CASSLTGGRAGAGQFF
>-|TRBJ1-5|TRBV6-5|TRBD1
TGTGCCAGCAGCTTGGGACAGTATAGCAATCAGCCCCAGCATTTT
CASSLGQYSNQPQHF
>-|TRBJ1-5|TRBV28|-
TGTGCCAGCAGTTTATCTCCAGGGAGCAATCAGCCCCAGCATTTT
CASSLSPGSNQPQHF
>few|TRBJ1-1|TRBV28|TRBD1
TGTGCCAGCTACAGGGGGAACACTGAAGCTTTCTTT
CASYRGNTEAFF
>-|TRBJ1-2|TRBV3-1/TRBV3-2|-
TGTGCCAGCAGCCAAGGGGGTAGCTATGGCTACACCTTC
CASSQGGSYGYTF
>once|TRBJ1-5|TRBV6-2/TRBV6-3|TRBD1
TGTGCCAGCAGTTCGAAGGGGACAGGGTTAGTAAATAGGAATCAGCCCCAGCATTTT
CASSSKGTGLVNRNQPQHF
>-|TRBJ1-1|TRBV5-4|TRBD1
TGTGCCAGCAGCGGGACAGCGAACACTGAAGCTTTCTTT
CASSGTANTEAFF
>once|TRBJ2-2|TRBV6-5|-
TGTGCCAGCACCCTACTAGCCCTCCCGAACGGGGAGCTGTTTTTT
CASTLLALPNGELFF
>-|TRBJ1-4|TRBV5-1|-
TGCGCCAGCAGCCGGGGCATTGGGAACTCTAATGAAAAACTGTTTTTT
CASSRGIGNSNEKLFF
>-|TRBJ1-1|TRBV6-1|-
TGTGCCAGCAGTGATTACAGGGCCACTGAAGCTTTCTTT
CASSDYRATEAFF
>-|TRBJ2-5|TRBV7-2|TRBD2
TGTGCCAGCAGCAAGGGACTAGCGGGGCCGGAGGGGACCCAGTACTTC
CASSKGLAGPEGTQYF
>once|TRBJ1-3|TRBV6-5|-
TGTGCCAGCAGTTCCCCTGGACAACTCTCTGGAAACACCATATATTTT
CASSSPGQLSGNTIYF
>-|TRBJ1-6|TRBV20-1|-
TGCAGTGCTAGACAACAGGGTTTTTTCCACTTT
CSARQQGFFHF
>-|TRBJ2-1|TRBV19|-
TGTGCCAGTACCAGAGGGGGCGGGGACAATGAGCAGTTCTTC
CASTRGGGDNEQFF